This T cell receptor beta chain stems from a study of blood T cell repertoires in COVID-19. The data were produced by immunoSEQ multiplex PCR, yet TCRdb's version contains in-frame clones alone and is incomplete. The sample lists over 150,000 clones; 75% to 90% were seen once. The source of this sequence is a man between 35 and 55 years old who had recovered from COVID-19. Sequencing was carried out using PBMCs or T cells enriched from blood (not recorded which).

CDR3 coding DNA: TGCGCCAGCAGCTTGACCGGACAGGGGAAAAGTCCGTACGAGCAGTACTTC. Amino acids: CASSLTGQGKSPYEQYF. The chain carries TRBV5-1 and TRBJ2-7; 9 positions match TRBD1. V gave up 1 base and J gave up 4 bases; unmatched junction bases: 12. The germline CDR1 and CDR2 sequences are SGHRS and YFSETQ. The CDR3 is 17 residues long.